This is a list of T cell receptor beta chains from one sample in a study of vaccination and CD4 T cells after COVID-19. TCRdb called the PCR reads again in MiXCR, with one record for every CDR3 protein. The sample contains about 9,700 distinct CDR3 sequences, roughly 51% of which appear only once. These receptors have no known antigen. Sample: CD4+ T cells from blood, cultured in vitro. The receptors derive from a human donor who had recovered from COVID-19. The CDR3 runs from the conserved cysteine through the conserved F or W. D genes are given only for firm matches. Rows may omit the clone size; those that give it use once, few, many or a size class.

>NA|TRBJ1-1|TRBV20-1|NA
TGCAGTGCTCATCCGGACGGGAACACTGAAGCTTTCTTT
CSAHPDGNTEAFF
>TRBD1|TRBJ2-7|TRBV5-1|NA
TGCGCCAGCAGCACAACCGGACAGGGGAAGAACTACGAGCAGTACTTC
CASSTTGQGKNYEQYF
>NA|TRBJ2-3|TRBV12-3/TRBV12-4|NA
TGTGCCAGCAGTTTAGCGGTTAGCACAGATACGCAGTATTTT
CASSLAVSTDTQYF
>TRBD1|TRBJ2-1|TRBV6-2/TRBV6-3|few
TGTGCCAGCACCAGGGACAGGGGGCGACTAGCGGCCCGCTACAATGAGCAGTTCTTC
CASTRDRGRLAARYNEQFF
>NA|TRBJ1-5|TRBV6-1|medium-sized
TGTGCCAGCAGTACCCGCGCCGGGCCCCAGCATTTT
CASSTRAGPQHF
>TRBD1|TRBJ2-1|TRBV6-2/TRBV6-3|NA
TGTGCCAGCAGTATCCAGGGGGCGCAATACAATGAGCAGTTCTTC
CASSIQGAQYNEQFF
>NA|TRBJ1-2|TRBV6-5|NA
TGTGCCAGCAGTTCGGGACACTATGGCTACACCTTC
CASSSGHYGYTF
>TRBD1|TRBJ1-4|TRBV20-1|NA
TGCAGTGCTAGAGATCCCCGACAGGGCGGGGAAAAACTGTTTTTT
CSARDPRQGGEKLFF
>NA|TRBJ2-7|TRBV2|NA
TGTGCCAGCAGTGGCGACAACTACGAGCAGTACTTC
CASSGDNYEQYF
>NA|TRBJ1-1|TRBV20-1|few
TGCAGTGCTGATACGGGACGGTCGCGGAACACTGAAGCTTTCTTT
CSADTGRSRNTEAFF
>NA|TRBJ1-2|TRBV19|few
TGTGCCAGTAGTATCAGAGGGGGAGGAGGCTACACCTTC
CASSIRGGGGYTF
>NA|TRBJ1-5|TRBV28|NA
TGTGCCAGCAGCCGGGATCAGCCCCAGCATTTT
CASSRDQPQHF
>TRBD1|TRBJ2-5|TRBV29-1|NA
TGCAGCGTTTCGACAGGGGGGACCCAGTACTTC
CSVSTGGTQYF
>NA|TRBJ2-7|TRBV5-3|few
TGTGCCAGCAGCCGGACCGGGACACGCTACGAGCAGTACTTC
CASSRTGTRYEQYF
>NA|TRBJ2-2|TRBV15|few
TGTGCCACCAGCAGAGCAGGGTATGACACCGGGGAGCTGTTTTTT
CATSRAGYDTGELFF
>NA|TRBJ1-1|TRBV19|few
TGTGCCAGTAGTATAAGGGGAGGGGACACTGAAGCTTTCTTT
CASSIRGGDTEAFF
>TRBD2|TRBJ2-5|TRBV20-1|few
TGCAGTGCACGGCTAGCGGTCCAAGAGACCCAGTACTTC
CSARLAVQETQYF
>NA|TRBJ1-2|TRBV12-3/TRBV12-4|NA
TGTGCCAGCAGTTTAGGAGTCGGGATGGGTGGCTACACCTTC
CASSLGVGMGGYTF
>NA|TRBJ2-5|TRBV7-9|NA
TGTGCCAGCAGCTTAGTCGGGCACGGTGAGACCCAGTACTTC
CASSLVGHGETQYF
>TRBD1|TRBJ1-3|TRBV6-2/TRBV6-3|NA
TGTGCCAGCAGTTATCCCGGGACAGGGACTGGAAACACCATATATTTT
CASSYPGTGTGNTIYF
>NA|TRBJ1-5|TRBV7-2|NA
TGTGCCAGCAGCTTATTGTCAGGGCCTGGGCCCCAGCATTTT
CASSLLSGPGPQHF
>NA|TRBJ1-3|TRBV12-3/TRBV12-4|NA
TGTGCCAGCAGTTTATCAGGGACAAACACCATATATTTT
CASSLSGTNTIYF
>TRBD2|TRBJ2-2|TRBV7-9|NA
TGTGCCAGCACCCTCGTCGGGAGGGCCAACCCCGGGGAGCTGTTTTTT
CASTLVGRANPGELFF
>TRBD1|TRBJ1-5|TRBV20-1|NA
TGCAGTGCTAGAGATCTGGGACAGGGTAGCAATCAGCCCCAGCATTTT
CSARDLGQGSNQPQHF
>NA|TRBJ1-2|TRBV14|NA
TGTGCCAGCAGCCAAGGGGGCTATGGCTACACCTTC
CASSQGGYGYTF
>NA|TRBJ2-5|TRBV30|NA
TGTGCCCGGAGTGCGGGGAGAGAGACCCAGTACTTC
CARSAGRETQYF
>NA|TRBJ2-4|TRBV7-2|few
TGTGCCAGCAGCCTTGACACATTAGCCAAAAACATTCAGTACTTC
CASSLDTLAKNIQYF
>NA|TRBJ1-1|TRBV15|NA
TGTACCACCAGCAGAGGTCAGTTCGCTGAAGCTTTCTTT
CTTSRGQFAEAFF
>TRBD2|TRBJ2-1|TRBV7-2|NA
TGTGCCAGTGGGCGTGGAGCGGGGTACAATGAGCAGTTCTTC
CASGRGAGYNEQFF
>NA|TRBJ2-3|TRBV10-1|few
TGCGCCCCTGGGACAGATACGCAGTATTTT
CAPGTDTQYF
>NA|TRBJ1-5|TRBV10-1|few
TGCGCCAGCAGTGGGGGGGGGTCTCATCAGCCCCAGCATTTT
CASSGGGSHQPQHF
>NA|TRBJ1-2|TRBV29-1|NA
TGCAGCGTTGAAGACGGCGGGGCGCGCGGCTACACCTTC
CSVEDGGARGYTF
>TRBD1|TRBJ2-2|TRBV19|NA
TGTGCCAGTAGTCCAGGGGGCACTGTCACCGGGGAGCTGTTTTTT
CASSPGGTVTGELFF
>TRBD2|TRBJ2-2|TRBV11-1|NA
TGTGCCAGCAGCCCAGGACTAGCGGGGGCGACCGGGGAGCTGTTTTTT
CASSPGLAGATGELFF
>TRBD2|TRBJ2-5|TRBV19|NA
TGTGCCAGTAGTATAGGTGGTGCTAGCGGGGCTCAAGAGACCCAGTACTTC
CASSIGGASGAQETQYF
>NA|TRBJ2-7|TRBV20-1|NA
TGCAGTGCCCCCTCCCCCCGGACAGTTCACGAGCAGTACTTC
CSAPSPRTVHEQYF
>NA|TRBJ2-1|TRBV7-3|NA
TGTGCCAGCAGCTTAGATGGTAGCTCCTACAATGAGCAGTTCTTC
CASSLDGSSYNEQFF